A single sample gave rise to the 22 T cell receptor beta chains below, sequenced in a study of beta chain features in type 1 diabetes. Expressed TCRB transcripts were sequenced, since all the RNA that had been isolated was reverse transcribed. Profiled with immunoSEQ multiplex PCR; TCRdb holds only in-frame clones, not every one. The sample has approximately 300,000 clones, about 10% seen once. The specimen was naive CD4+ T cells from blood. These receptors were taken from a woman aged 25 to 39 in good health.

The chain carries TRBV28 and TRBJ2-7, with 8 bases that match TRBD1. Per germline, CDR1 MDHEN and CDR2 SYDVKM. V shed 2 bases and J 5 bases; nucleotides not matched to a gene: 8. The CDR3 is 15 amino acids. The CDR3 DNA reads TGTGCCAGCAGTTTAATGCAGGGGGCGGGCGACGAGCAGTACTTC. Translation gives CASSLMQGAGDEQYF.

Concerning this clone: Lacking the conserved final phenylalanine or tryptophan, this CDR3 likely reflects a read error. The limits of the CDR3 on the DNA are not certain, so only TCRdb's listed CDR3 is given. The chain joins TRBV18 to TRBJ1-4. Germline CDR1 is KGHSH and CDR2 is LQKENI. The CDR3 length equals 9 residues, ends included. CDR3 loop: CASSPTGGY.

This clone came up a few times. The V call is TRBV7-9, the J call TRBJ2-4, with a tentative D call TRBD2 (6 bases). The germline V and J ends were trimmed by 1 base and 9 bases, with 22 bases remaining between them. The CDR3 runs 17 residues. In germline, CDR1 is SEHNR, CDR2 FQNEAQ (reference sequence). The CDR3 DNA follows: TGTGCCAGCAGCTTAGATGGTCTCGGGAGTCTAAGCAGCATTCAGTACTTC. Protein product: CASSLDGLGSLSSIQYF.

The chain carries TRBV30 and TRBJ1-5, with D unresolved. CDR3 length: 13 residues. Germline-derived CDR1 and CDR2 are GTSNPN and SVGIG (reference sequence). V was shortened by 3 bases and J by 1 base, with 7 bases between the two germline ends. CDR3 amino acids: CAWSWQSNQPQHF. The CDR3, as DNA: TGTGCCTGGAGCTGGCAAAGCAATCAGCCCCAGCATTTT.

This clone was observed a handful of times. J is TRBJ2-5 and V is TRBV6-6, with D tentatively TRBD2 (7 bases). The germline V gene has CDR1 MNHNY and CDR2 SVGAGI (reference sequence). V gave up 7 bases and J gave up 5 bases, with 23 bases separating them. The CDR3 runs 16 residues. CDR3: CASTNSLGGHRETQYF. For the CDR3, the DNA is TGTGCCAGCACTAACAGTCTCGGGGGGCATCGTGAGACCCAGTACTTC.

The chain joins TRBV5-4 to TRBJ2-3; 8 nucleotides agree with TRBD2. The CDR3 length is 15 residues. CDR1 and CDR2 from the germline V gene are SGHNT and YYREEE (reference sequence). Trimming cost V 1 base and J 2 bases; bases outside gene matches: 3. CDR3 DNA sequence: TGTGCCAGCAGCTTGACTAGCGGAGTCACAGATACGCAGTATTTT. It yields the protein CASSLTSGVTDTQYF.

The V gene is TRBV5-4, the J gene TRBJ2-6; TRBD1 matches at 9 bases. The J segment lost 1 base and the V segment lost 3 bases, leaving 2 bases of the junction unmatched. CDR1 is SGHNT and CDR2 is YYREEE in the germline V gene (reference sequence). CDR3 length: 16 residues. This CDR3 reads CASSSGQGSGANVLTF. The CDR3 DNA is TGTGCCAGCAGCTCAGGACAGGGGTCTGGGGCCAACGTCCTGACTTTC.

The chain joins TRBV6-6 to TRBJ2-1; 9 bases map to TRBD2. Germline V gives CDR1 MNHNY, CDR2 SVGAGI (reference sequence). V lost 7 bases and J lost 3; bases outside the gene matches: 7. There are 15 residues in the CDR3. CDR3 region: CASTKGLALYNEQFF. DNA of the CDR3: TGTGCCAGCACCAAGGGACTAGCCCTCTACAATGAGCAGTTCTTC.

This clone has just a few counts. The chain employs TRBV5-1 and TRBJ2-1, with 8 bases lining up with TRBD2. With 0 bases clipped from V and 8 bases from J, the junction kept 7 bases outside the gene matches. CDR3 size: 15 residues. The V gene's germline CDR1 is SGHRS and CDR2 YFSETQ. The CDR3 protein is CASSLEASGSYEQFF. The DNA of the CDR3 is TGCGCCAGCAGCTTGGAAGCTAGCGGGTCCTATGAGCAGTTCTTC. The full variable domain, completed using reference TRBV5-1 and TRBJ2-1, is KAGVTQTPRYLIKTRGQQVTLSCSPISGHRSVSWYQQTPGQGLQFLFEYFSETQRNKGNFPGRFSGRQFSNSRSEMNVSTLELGDSALYLCASSLEASGSYEQFFGPGTRLTVL.

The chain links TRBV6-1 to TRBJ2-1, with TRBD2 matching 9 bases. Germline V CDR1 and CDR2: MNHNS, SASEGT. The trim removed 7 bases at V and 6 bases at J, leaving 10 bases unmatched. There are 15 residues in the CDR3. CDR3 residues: CASNFLAGMANEQFF. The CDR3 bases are TGTGCCAGCAATTTTCTAGCGGGAATGGCCAATGAGCAGTTCTTC.

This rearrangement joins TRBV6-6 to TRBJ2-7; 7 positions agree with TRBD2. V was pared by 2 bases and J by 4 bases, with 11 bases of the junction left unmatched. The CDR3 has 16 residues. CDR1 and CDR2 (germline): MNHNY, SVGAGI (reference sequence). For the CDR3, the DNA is TGTGCCAGCAGTTACCCTGGTGGGGAGGGCTATTACGAGCAGTACTTC. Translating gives CASSYPGGEGYYEQYF.

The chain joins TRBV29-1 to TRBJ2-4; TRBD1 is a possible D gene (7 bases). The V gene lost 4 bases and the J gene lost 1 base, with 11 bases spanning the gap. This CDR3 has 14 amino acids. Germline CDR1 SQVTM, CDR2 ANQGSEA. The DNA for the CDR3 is TGCAGCGTTGCCCAGGGGGGCGCCAAAAACATTCAGTACTTC. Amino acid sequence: CSVAQGGAKNIQYF.

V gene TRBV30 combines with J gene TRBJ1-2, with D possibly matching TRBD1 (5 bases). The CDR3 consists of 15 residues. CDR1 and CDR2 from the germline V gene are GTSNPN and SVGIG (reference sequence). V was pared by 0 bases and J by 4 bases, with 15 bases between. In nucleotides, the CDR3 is TGTGCCTGGAGTGTAGGAGGGGCGGAGGTCTATGGCTACACCTTC. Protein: CAWSVGGAEVYGYTF.

CDR3 region: CASNPLAGTGELFF. CDR3 DNA: TGTGCCAGCAACCCGCTAGCGGGCACCGGGGAGCTGTTTTTT. J is TRBJ2-2 and V is TRBV5-6; 8 positions agree with TRBD2. CDR3 length: 14 residues. Germline trimming cut 6 bases from V and 4 bases from J; bases unmatched to any gene: 5. CDR1 and CDR2 from the germline V gene are SGHDT and YYEEEE. Full variable domain (rest looked up from reference TRBV5-6 and TRBJ2-2): DAGVTQSPTHLIKTRGQQVTLRCSPKSGHDTVSWYQQALGQGPQFIFQYYEEEERQRGNFPDRFSGHQFPNYSSELNVNALLLGDSALYLCASNPLAGTGELFFGEGSRLTVL.

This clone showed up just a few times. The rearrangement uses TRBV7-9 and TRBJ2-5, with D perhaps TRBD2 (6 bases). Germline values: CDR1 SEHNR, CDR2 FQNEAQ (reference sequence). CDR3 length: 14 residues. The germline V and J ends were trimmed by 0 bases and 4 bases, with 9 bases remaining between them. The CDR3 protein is CASSLAMGGETQYF. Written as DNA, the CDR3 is TGTGCCAGCAGCTTAGCGATGGGGGGAGAGACCCAGTACTTC.

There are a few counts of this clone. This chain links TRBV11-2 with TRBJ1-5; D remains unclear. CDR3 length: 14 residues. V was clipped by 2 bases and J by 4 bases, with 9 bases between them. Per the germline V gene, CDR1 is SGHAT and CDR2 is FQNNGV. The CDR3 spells CASSLTAENQPQHF. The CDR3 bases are TGTGCCAGCAGCTTAACTGCGGAAAATCAGCCCCAGCATTTT. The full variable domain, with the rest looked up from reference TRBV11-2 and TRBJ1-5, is EAGVAQSPRYKIIEKRQSVAFWCNPISGHATLYWYQQILGQGPKLLIQFQNNGVVDDSQLPKDRFSAERLKGVDSTLKIQPAKLEDSAVYLCASSLTAENQPQHFGDGTRLSIL.

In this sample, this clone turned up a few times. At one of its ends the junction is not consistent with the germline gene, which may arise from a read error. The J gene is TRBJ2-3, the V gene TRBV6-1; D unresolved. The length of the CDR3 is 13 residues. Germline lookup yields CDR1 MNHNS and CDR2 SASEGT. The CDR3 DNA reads TGTGCCATCAGTGCTTCGGAGTCAGATACGCAGTATTTT. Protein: CAISASESDTQYF.

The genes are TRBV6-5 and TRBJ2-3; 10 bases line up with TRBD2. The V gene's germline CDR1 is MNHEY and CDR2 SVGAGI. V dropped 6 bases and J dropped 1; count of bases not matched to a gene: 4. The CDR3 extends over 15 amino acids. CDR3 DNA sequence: TGTGCCAGCAGACGAAGCGGGAGGGGCACAGATACGCAGTATTTT. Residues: CASRRSGRGTDTQYF.

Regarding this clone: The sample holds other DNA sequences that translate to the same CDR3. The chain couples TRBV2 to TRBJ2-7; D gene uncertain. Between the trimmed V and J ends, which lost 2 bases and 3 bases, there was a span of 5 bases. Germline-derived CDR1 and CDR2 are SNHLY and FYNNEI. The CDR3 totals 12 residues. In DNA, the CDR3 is TGTGCCAGCAGTGAACGAGGCTACGAGCAGTACTTC. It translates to CASSERGYEQYF.

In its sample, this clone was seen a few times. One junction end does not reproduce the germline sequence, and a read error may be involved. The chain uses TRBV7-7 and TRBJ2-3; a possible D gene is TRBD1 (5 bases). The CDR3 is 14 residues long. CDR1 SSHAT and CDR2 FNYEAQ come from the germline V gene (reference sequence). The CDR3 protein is CASSLVPGSDTQYF. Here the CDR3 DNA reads TGTGCTAGCAGCTTAGTTCCAGGGTCAGATACGCAGTATTTT.

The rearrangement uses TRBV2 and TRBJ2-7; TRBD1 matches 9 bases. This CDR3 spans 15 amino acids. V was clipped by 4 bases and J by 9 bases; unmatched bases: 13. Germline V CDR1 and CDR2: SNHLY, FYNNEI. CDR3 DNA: TGTGCCAGCAGTGGGGGACAGGGTACCCCCCTCAGGCAGTACTTC. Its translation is CASSGGQGTPLRQYF. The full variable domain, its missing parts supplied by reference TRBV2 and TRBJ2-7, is EPEVTQTPSHQVTQMGQEVILRCVPISNHLYFYWYRQILGQKVEFLVSFYNNEISEKSEIFDDQFSVERPDGSNFTLKIRSTKLEDSAMYFCASSGGQGTPLRQYFGPGTRLTVT.

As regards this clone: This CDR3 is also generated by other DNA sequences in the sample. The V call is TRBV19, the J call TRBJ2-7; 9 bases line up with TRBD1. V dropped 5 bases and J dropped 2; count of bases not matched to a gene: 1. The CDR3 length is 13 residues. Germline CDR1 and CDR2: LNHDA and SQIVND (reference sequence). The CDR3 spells CASSRTGAYEQYF. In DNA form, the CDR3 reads TGTGCCAGTAGTCGGACAGGGGCCTACGAGCAGTACTTC.